Listed below are T cell receptor beta chains from one sample, sequenced in a study of Ad26.COV2.S vaccination and SARS-CoV-2 variants. Here immunoSEQ multiplex PCR was the method, and the copy in TCRdb shows in-frame clones only, minus some. The sample consists of 300,000 to 350,000 clones, around four fifths of them appearing once. Sequencing used peripheral blood, obtained in a trial of Ad26.COV2.S vaccine versus placebo. The source is a person between 18 and 65 years old who received the Ad26.COV2.S COVID-19 vaccine or a placebo. CDR3s include the opening cysteine and the closing phenylalanine or tryptophan. The D gene is left open where the match is weak. Some rows mark clone size as missing; the rest say once, few, many or name a class of expanded clone.

clone_size: -
j_call: TRBJ1-1
v_call: TRBV28
d_call: -
cdr3_aa: CASSLYTNTEAFF
cdr3_nt: TGTGCCAGCAGTTTATACACGAACACTGAAGCTTTCTTT

clone_size: -
j_call: TRBJ1-6
v_call: TRBV4-1
d_call: -
cdr3_aa: CASSQGRQRRTNSPLHF
cdr3_nt: TGCGCCAGCAGCCAAGGTAGGCAGCGAAGGACGAATTCACCCCTCCACTTT

clone_size: -
j_call: TRBJ1-6
v_call: TRBV27
d_call: TRBD1
cdr3_aa: CASSWGQAYSPLHF
cdr3_nt: TGTGCCAGCAGTTGGGGACAGGCCTATTCACCCCTCCACTTT

clone_size: -
j_call: TRBJ2-4
v_call: TRBV30
d_call: -
cdr3_aa: CASEAVGAKNIQYF
cdr3_nt: TGTGCCTCCGAAGCAGTCGGGGCCAAAAACATTCAGTACTTC

clone_size: -
j_call: TRBJ2-7
v_call: TRBV6-5
d_call: -
cdr3_aa: CASTQGGEQYF
cdr3_nt: TGTGCCAGCACTCAGGGGGGCGAGCAGTACTTC

clone_size: once
j_call: TRBJ1-2
v_call: TRBV7-9
d_call: -
cdr3_aa: CASSFGDKPVYGYTF
cdr3_nt: TGTGCCAGCAGCTTCGGGGACAAACCAGTCTATGGCTACACCTTC

clone_size: -
j_call: TRBJ2-2
v_call: TRBV28
d_call: -
cdr3_aa: CASIRNTGELFF
cdr3_nt: TGTGCCAGCATAAGAAACACCGGGGAGCTGTTTTTT

clone_size: -
j_call: TRBJ2-3
v_call: TRBV5-6
d_call: -
cdr3_aa: CASSLAAGTQYF
cdr3_nt: TGTGCCAGCAGCTTGGCGGCAGGTACGCAGTATTTT

clone_size: -
j_call: TRBJ2-2
v_call: TRBV19
d_call: TRBD1
cdr3_aa: CASRTGGTRTGELFF
cdr3_nt: TGTGCCAGTAGGACAGGGGGAACGAGGACCGGGGAGCTGTTTTTT

clone_size: -
j_call: TRBJ1-1
v_call: TRBV6-1
d_call: TRBD1
cdr3_aa: CASSDGTGNTEAFF
cdr3_nt: TGTGCCAGCAGTGACGGGACAGGGAACACTGAAGCTTTCTTT

clone_size: -
j_call: TRBJ2-1
v_call: TRBV7-6
d_call: -
cdr3_aa: CASSSGRGGPSYNEQFF
cdr3_nt: TGTGCCAGCAGCTCAGGGCGCGGGGGCCCCTCTTACAATGAGCAGTTCTTC

clone_size: -
j_call: TRBJ2-1
v_call: TRBV7-9
d_call: -
cdr3_aa: CASSLVWELYNEQFF
cdr3_nt: TGTGCCAGCAGCTTGGTCTGGGAGCTCTACAATGAGCAGTTCTTC

clone_size: -
j_call: TRBJ2-7
v_call: TRBV6-5
d_call: -
cdr3_aa: CASSYSFGGIYEQYF
cdr3_nt: TGTGCCAGCAGTTACTCGTTTGGGGGAATCTACGAGCAGTACTTC

clone_size: few
j_call: TRBJ2-5
v_call: TRBV19
d_call: -
cdr3_aa: CASSGSGVGETQYF
cdr3_nt: TGTGCCAGTAGTGGATCAGGGGTCGGAGAGACCCAGTACTTC

clone_size: -
j_call: TRBJ1-5
v_call: TRBV5-1
d_call: -
cdr3_aa: CASSLAGDQPQHF
cdr3_nt: TGCGCCAGCAGCTTGGCAGGGGATCAGCCCCAGCATTTT

clone_size: -
j_call: TRBJ2-1
v_call: TRBV2
d_call: -
cdr3_aa: CASSEVGKYNEQFF
cdr3_nt: TGTGCCAGCAGTGAAGTGGGAAAATACAATGAGCAGTTCTTC

clone_size: -
j_call: TRBJ2-6
v_call: TRBV28
d_call: TRBD1
cdr3_aa: CASSRTGAGANVLTF
cdr3_nt: TGTGCCAGCAGCAGGACAGGGGCTGGGGCCAACGTCCTGACTTTC

clone_size: -
j_call: TRBJ1-6
v_call: TRBV19
d_call: -
cdr3_aa: CASNLRDRNSPLHF
cdr3_nt: TGTGCCAGTAACCTCCGGGACCGAAATTCACCCCTCCACTTT

clone_size: -
j_call: TRBJ2-5
v_call: TRBV6-5
d_call: TRBD2
cdr3_aa: CASYRGGQETQYF
cdr3_nt: TGTGCCAGTTACCGGGGGGGGCAAGAGACCCAGTACTTC

clone_size: -
j_call: TRBJ1-6
v_call: TRBV13
d_call: -
cdr3_aa: CASSFQDLSYNSPLHF
cdr3_nt: TGTGCCAGCAGCTTCCAGGACCTTAGTTATAATTCACCCCTCCACTTT

clone_size: -
j_call: TRBJ2-3
v_call: TRBV5-1
d_call: TRBD2
cdr3_aa: CASSLGGLADTDTQYF
cdr3_nt: TGCGCCAGCAGCTTGGGAGGACTAGCCGACACAGATACGCAGTATTTT

clone_size: -
j_call: TRBJ2-3
v_call: TRBV5-8
d_call: TRBD2
cdr3_aa: CASSSIFQRGGTDTQYF
cdr3_nt: TGTGCCAGCAGCTCCATCTTCCAGCGGGGGGGCACAGATACGCAGTATTTT

clone_size: -
j_call: TRBJ2-7
v_call: TRBV18
d_call: -
cdr3_aa: CASSPEVRGEQYF
cdr3_nt: TGTGCCAGCTCCCCTGAAGTTCGTGGCGAGCAGTACTTC

clone_size: -
j_call: TRBJ1-5
v_call: TRBV7-2
d_call: -
cdr3_aa: CASSLVPHLNQPQHF
cdr3_nt: TGTGCCAGCAGCTTAGTTCCGCACCTCAATCAGCCCCAGCATTTT

clone_size: -
j_call: TRBJ1-5
v_call: TRBV15
d_call: TRBD1
cdr3_aa: CATSEQLGGVGLSQHF
cdr3_nt: TGTGCCACCAGCGAGCAATTAGGGGGCGTTGGATTGTCCCAGCATTTT

clone_size: -
j_call: TRBJ1-1
v_call: TRBV3-1/TRBV3-2
d_call: -
cdr3_aa: CASSQDWAGLTEAFF
cdr3_nt: TGTGCCAGCAGCCAAGACTGGGCAGGGCTAACTGAAGCTTTCTTT